Listed below are T cell receptor beta chains from one sample, sequenced in a study of a mutant IDH1 vaccine in newly diagnosed glioma. Data came from immunoSEQ multiplex PCR; TCRdb stores just in-frame clones and leaves some out. The table shows about 46,000 clones, with approximately 80% occurring only once. The sequences come from PBMCs, collected from a glioma patient treated with radiotherapy, temozolomide or both. Receptors originate from a woman aged 40 to 50 with glioma. CDR3s include the opening cysteine and the closing phenylalanine or tryptophan. Each record gives: V gene, D gene, clone size, J gene, CDR3 DNA, CDR3 protein. The D gene is left open where the match is weak. Clone size is stated in some rows and not others, as once, few, many or a class when expanded.

v_gene: TRBV6-6; d_gene: -; abundance: -; j_gene: TRBJ2-4; CDR3nt: TGTGCCAGCAGTTACTCGATTAGAGGACAGTACTTC; CDR3aa: CASSYSIRGQYF
v_gene: TRBV4-1; d_gene: TRBD1; abundance: -; j_gene: TRBJ1-2; CDR3nt: TGCGCCAGCAGCCAGCTATACAGTCCGGGACAGGGATATGGCTACACCTTC; CDR3aa: CASSQLYSPGQGYGYTF
v_gene: TRBV27; d_gene: -; abundance: -; j_gene: TRBJ1-2; CDR3nt: TGTGCCAGCAGTTTATTTCGGGGAGGAGGGTATGGCTACACCTTC; CDR3aa: CASSLFRGGGYGYTF
v_gene: TRBV6-5; d_gene: -; abundance: -; j_gene: TRBJ1-2; CDR3nt: TGTGCCAGCAGTTACCAGGGGAACTATGGCTACACCTTC; CDR3aa: CASSYQGNYGYTF
v_gene: TRBV7-2; d_gene: -; abundance: -; j_gene: TRBJ2-1; CDR3nt: TGTGCCAGCAGCTTTACGGGGAGCTCCTACAATGAGCAGTTCTTC; CDR3aa: CASSFTGSSYNEQFF
v_gene: TRBV6-6; d_gene: -; abundance: few; j_gene: TRBJ1-6; CDR3nt: TGTGCCAGCAGTTACGGTAATTCACCCCTCCACTTT; CDR3aa: CASSYGNSPLHF
v_gene: TRBV5-6; d_gene: TRBD1; abundance: few; j_gene: TRBJ1-1; CDR3nt: TGTGCCAGCAGCTTGCAGGGGGGGAACACTGAAGCTTTCTTT; CDR3aa: CASSLQGGNTEAFF
v_gene: TRBV5-1; d_gene: -; abundance: -; j_gene: TRBJ1-1; CDR3nt: TGCGCCAGCTCCCCCGCGGGGGCAGGGGCGAACACTGAAGCTTTCTTT; CDR3aa: CASSPAGAGANTEAFF
v_gene: TRBV2; d_gene: -; abundance: once; j_gene: TRBJ2-5; CDR3nt: TGTGCCAGCATTAGGGGGCAAGAGACCCAGTACTTC; CDR3aa: CASIRGQETQYF
v_gene: TRBV11-3; d_gene: -; abundance: few; j_gene: TRBJ1-5; CDR3nt: TGTGCCAGCAGCTTAGACGAGAATCAGCCCCAGCATTTT; CDR3aa: CASSLDENQPQHF